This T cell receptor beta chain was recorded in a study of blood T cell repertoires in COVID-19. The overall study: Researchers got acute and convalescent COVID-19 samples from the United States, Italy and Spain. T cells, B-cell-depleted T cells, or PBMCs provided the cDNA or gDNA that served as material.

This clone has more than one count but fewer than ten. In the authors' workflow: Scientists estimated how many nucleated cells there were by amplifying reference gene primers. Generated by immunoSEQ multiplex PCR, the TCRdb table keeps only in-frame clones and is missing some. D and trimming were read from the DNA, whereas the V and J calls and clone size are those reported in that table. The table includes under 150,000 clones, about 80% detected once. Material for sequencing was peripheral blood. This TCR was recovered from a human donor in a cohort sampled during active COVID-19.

Here the CDR3 reads CASSPGLGGETQYF. CDR3 nucleotide sequence: TGTGCCAGCAGTCCGGGACTAGGGGGAGAGACCCAGTACTTC. The V call is TRBV6-2 or TRBV6-3, the J call TRBJ2-5; 8 bases match TRBD2. The ends lost 5 bases at V and 4 bases at J; junction bases unmatched: 6. The length of the CDR3 is 14 residues. The germline CDR1 and CDR2 sequences are MNHEY and SVGEGT.